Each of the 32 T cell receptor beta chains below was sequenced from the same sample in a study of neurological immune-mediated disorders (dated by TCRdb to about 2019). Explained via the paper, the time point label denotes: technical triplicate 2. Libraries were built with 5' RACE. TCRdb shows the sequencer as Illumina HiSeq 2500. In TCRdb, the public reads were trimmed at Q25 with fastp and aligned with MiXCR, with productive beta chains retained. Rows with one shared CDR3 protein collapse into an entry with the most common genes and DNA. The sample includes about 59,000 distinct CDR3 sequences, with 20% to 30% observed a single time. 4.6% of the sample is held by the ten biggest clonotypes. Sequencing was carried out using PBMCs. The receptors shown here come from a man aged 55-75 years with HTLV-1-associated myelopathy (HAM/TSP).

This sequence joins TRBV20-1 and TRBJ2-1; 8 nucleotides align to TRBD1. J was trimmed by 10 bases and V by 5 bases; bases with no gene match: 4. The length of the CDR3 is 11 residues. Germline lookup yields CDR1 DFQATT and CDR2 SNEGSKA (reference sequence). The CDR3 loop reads CSAQPGGEQFF. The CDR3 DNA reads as TGCAGTGCTCAACCAGGGGGCGAGCAGTTCTTC.

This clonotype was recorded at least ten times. The CDR3 nucleotides are TGTGCCAGCAGCTTGGCTAGCGGGAGCTCCTACGAGCAGTACTTC. Residues: CASSLASGSSYEQYF. This chain uses TRBV7-2 with TRBJ2-7, with 10 positions matching TRBD2. Germline V lookup: CDR1 SGHTA, CDR2 FQGNSA. After removal of 3 bases from V and 0 bases from J, the junction contained 2 bases not matched to a gene. CDR3 length: 15 amino acids. Together with reference TRBV7-2 and TRBJ2-7, the CDR3 gives the full variable domain: GAGVSQSPSNKVTEKGKDVELRCDPISGHTALYWYRQSLGQGLEFLIYFQGNSAPDKSGLPSDRFSAERTGGSVSTLTIQRTQQEDSAVYLCASSLASGSSYEQYFGPGTRLTVT.

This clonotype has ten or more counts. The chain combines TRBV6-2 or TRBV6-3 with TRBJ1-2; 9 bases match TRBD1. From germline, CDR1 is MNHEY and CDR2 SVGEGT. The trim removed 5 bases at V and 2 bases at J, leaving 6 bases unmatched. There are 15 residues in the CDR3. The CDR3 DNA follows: TGTGCCAGCAGTCCGGGACAGGGAAGAAACTATGGCTACACCTTC. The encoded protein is CASSPGQGRNYGYTF.

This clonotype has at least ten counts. Here the CDR3 DNA reads TGCAGTGCTAGGAGGAGCGGTACCTACGAGCAGTACTTC. Its protein product is CSARRSGTYEQYF. The chain combines TRBV20-1 with TRBJ2-7; possible D gene TRBD2, 5 bases. The V gene's germline CDR1 is DFQATT and CDR2 SNEGSKA (reference sequence). The CDR3 is made up of 13 amino acids. The germline V and J ends were trimmed by 3 bases and 2 bases, with 11 bases remaining between them.

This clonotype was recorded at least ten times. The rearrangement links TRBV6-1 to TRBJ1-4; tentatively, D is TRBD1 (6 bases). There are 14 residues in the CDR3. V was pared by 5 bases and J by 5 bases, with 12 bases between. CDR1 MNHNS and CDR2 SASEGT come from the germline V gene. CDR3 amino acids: CASSQTGGNEKLFF. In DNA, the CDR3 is TGTGCCAGCAGTCAGACAGGAGGAAATGAAAAACTGTTTTTT.

The CDR3 DNA reads as TGCAGTGCTCTGACCGGGACCATGAGCGAAAAACTGTTTTTT. Amino acids: CSALTGTMSEKLFF. This sequence joins TRBV20-1 and TRBJ1-4; TRBD1 might be the D (5 bases). The CDR3 contains 14 residues. Germline V gene sequence: CDR1 DFQATT, CDR2 SNEGSKA (reference sequence). V lost 5 bases to trimming and J lost 8 bases, with 18 bases between them.

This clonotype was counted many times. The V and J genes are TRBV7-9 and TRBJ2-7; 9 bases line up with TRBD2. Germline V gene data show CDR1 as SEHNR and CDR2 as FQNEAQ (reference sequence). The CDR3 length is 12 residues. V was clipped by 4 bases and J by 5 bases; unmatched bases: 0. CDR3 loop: CASSSSGDEQYF. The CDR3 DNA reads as TGTGCCAGCAGCTCTAGCGGGGACGAGCAGTACTTC.

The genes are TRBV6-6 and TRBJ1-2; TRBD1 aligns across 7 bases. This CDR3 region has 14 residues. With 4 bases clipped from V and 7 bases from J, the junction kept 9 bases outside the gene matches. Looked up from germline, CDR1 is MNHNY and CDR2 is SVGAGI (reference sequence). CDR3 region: CASSSNRQGGGYTF. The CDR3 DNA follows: TGTGCCAGCAGTTCCAATCGTCAGGGGGGTGGCTACACCTTC.

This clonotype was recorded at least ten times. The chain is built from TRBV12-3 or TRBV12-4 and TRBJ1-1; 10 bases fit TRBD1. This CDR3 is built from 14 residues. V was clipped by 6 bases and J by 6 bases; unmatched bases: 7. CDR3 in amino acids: CASRTTGGRAEAFF. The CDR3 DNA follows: TGTGCCAGCAGAACGACAGGGGGCAGGGCTGAAGCTTTCTTT.

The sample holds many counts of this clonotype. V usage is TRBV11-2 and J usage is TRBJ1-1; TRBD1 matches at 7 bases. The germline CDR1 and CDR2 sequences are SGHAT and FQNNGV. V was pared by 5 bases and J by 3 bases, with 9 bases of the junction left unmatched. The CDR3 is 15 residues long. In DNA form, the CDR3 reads TGTGCCAGCAGCCCAAGGACAGGTTGGGACACTGAAGCTTTCTTT. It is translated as CASSPRTGWDTEAFF.

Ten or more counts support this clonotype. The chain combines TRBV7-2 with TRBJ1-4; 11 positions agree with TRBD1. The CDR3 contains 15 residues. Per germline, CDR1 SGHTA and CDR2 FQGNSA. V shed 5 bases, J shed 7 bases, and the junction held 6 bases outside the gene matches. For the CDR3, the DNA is TGTGCCAGCAGCCGGGACAGGGGGTTTAGTGAAAAACTGTTTTTT. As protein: CASSRDRGFSEKLFF.

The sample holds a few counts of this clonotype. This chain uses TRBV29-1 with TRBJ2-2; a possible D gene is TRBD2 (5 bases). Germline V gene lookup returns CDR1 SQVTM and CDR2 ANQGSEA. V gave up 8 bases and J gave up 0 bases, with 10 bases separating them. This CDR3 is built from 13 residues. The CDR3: CSTTDSNTGELFF. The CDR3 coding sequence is TGCAGCACTACGGACTCGAACACCGGGGAGCTGTTTTTT.

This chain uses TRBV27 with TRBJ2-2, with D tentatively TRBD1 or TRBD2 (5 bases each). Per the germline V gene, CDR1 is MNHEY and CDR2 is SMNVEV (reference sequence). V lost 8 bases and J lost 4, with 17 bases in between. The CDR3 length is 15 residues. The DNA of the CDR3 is TGTGCCAGCGCCCGGGACGCGGATGGCACCGGGGAGCTGTTTTTT. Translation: CASARDADGTGELFF.

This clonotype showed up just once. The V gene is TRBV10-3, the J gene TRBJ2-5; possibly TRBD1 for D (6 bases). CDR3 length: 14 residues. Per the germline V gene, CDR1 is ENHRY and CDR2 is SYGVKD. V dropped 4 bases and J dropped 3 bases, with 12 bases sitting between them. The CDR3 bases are TGTGCCATCAGTGGGGCAGGGGATGAAGAGACCCAGTACTTC. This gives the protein CAISGAGDEETQYF.

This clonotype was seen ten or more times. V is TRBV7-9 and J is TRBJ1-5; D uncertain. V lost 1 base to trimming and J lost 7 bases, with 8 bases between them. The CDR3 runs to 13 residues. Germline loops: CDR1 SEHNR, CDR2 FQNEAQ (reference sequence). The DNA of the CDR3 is TGTGCCAGCAGCTTAGGGGCAGACCAGCCCCAGCATTTT. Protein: CASSLGADQPQHF.

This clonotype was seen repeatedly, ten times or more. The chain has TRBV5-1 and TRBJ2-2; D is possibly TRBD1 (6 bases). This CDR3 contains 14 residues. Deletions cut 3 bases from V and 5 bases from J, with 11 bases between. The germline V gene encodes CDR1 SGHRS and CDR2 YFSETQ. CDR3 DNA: TGCGCCAGCAGCTCGGACAGAAAGACCGGGGAGCTGTTTTTT. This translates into CASSSDRKTGELFF.

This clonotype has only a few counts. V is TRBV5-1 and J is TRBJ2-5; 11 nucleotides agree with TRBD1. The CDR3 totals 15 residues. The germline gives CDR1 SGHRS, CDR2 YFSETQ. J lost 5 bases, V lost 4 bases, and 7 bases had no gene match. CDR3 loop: CASSPGTGGSETQYF. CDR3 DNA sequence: TGCGCCAGCAGCCCCGGGACAGGGGGATCGGAGACCCAGTACTTC.

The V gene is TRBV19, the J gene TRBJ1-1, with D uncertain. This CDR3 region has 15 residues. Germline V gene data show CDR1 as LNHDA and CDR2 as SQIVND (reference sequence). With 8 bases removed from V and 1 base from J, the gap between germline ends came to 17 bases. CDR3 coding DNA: TGTGCCAGTCGCCGCTTGACGGCAACGAACACTGAAGCTTTCTTT. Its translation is CASRRLTATNTEAFF.

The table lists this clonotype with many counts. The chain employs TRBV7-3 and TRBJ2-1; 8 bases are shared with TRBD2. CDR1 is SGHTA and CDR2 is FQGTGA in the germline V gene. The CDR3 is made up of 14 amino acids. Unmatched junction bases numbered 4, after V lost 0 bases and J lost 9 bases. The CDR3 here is CASSLTGLGTEQFF. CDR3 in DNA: TGTGCCAGCAGCTTAACGGGACTAGGCACTGAGCAGTTCTTC.

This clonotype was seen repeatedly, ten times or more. CDR3 amino acids: CSKRGGGVSGSGYTF. The CDR3 bases are TGCAGTAAAAGAGGAGGCGGAGTCTCAGGATCTGGCTACACCTTC. The rearrangement uses TRBV20-1 and TRBJ1-2; D remains unclear. The CDR3 runs 15 residues. V was pared by 8 bases and J by 7 bases, with 26 bases between. The germline CDR1 and CDR2 sequences are DFQATT and SNEGSKA (reference sequence).

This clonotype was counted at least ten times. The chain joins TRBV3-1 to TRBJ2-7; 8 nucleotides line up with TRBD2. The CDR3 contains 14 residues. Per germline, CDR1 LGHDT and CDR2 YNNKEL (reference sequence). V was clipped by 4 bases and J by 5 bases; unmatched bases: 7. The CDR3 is CASSPGLAGDEQYF. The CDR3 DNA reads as TGTGCCAGCAGCCCTGGACTAGCCGGAGACGAGCAGTACTTC.

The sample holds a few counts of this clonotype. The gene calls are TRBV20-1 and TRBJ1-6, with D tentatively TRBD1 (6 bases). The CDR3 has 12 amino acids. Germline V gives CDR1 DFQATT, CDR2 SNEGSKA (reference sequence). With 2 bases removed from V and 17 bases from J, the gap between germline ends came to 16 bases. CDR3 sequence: CSARPGTPEVHF. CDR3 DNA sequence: TGCAGTGCTAGACCCGGGACACCCGAAGTCCACTTT.

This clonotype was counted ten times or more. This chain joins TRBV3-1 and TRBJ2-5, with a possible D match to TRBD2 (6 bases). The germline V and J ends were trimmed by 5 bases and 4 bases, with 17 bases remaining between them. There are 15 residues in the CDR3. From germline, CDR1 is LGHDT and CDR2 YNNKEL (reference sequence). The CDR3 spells CASSFPTGVGETQYF. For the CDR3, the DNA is TGTGCCAGCAGCTTCCCCACGGGAGTGGGAGAGACCCAGTACTTC.

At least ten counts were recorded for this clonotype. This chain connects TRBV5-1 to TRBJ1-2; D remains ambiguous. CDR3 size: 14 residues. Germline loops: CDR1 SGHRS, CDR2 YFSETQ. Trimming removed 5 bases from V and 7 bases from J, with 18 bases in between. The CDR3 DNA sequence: TGCGCCAGCAGACTTGACTCCGCCAGCGGTGGCTACACCTTC. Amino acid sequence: CASRLDSASGGYTF.

The CDR3: CASSRTGGSYEQYF. The CDR3 DNA is TGCGCCAGCAGCCGGACAGGGGGGTCCTACGAGCAGTACTTC. The gene calls are TRBV5-1 and TRBJ2-7; TRBD1 matches 10 bases. Germline V gives CDR1 SGHRS, CDR2 YFSETQ. The CDR3 totals 14 residues. The junction had 2 bases not matched to a gene; V was cut back by 4 bases and J by 1 base.

CDR3 sequence (DNA): TGCAGTGCTAGAGGGGTAACTAGCGTCGACGAGCAGTACTTC. This codes for CSARGVTSVDEQYF. The V and J genes are TRBV20-1 and TRBJ2-7; the match to TRBD2 covers 7 bases. The junction had 8 bases not matched to a gene; V was cut back by 1 base and J by 5 bases. CDR3 length equals 14 residues. Germline assignment: CDR1 DFQATT and CDR2 SNEGSKA (reference sequence).

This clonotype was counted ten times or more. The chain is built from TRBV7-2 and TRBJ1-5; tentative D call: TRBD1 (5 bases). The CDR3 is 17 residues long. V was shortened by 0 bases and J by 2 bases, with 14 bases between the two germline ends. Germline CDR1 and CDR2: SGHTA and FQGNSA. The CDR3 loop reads CASSLASRGPGNQPQHF. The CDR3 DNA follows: TGTGCCAGCAGCTTAGCGTCTAGGGGCCCGGGCAATCAGCCCCAGCATTTT.

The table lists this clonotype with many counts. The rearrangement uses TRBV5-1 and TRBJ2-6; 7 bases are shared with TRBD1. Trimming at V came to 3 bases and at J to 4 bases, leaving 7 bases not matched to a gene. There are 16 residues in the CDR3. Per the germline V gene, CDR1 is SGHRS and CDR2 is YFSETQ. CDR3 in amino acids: CASSWTQGSGANVLTF. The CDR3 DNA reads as TGCGCCAGCAGCTGGACACAGGGGAGCGGGGCCAACGTCCTGACTTTC.

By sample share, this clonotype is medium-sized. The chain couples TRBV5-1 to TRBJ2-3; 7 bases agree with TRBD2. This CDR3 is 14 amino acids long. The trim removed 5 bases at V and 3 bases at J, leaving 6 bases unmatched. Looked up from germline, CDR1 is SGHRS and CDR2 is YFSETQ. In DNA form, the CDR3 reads TGCGCCAGCAGTCATGGACTAGAGACAGATACGCAGTATTTT. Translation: CASSHGLETDTQYF.

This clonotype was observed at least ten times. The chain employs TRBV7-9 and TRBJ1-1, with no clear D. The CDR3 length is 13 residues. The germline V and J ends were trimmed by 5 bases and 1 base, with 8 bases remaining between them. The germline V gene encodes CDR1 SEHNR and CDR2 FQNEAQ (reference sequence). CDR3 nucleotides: TGTGCCAGCAGCCCCCCGACGAACACTGAAGCTTTCTTT. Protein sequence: CASSPPTNTEAFF. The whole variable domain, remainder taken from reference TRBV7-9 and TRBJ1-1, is DTGVSQNPRHKITKRGQNVTFRCDPISEHNRLYWYRQTLGQGPEFLTYFQNEAQLEKSRLLSDRFSAERPKGSFSTLEIQRTEQGDSAMYLCASSPPTNTEAFFGQGTRLTVV.

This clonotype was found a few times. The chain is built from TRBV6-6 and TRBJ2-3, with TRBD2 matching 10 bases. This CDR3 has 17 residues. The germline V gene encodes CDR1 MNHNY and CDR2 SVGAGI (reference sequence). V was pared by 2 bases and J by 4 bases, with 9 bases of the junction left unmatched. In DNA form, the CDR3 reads TGTGCCAGCAGTTACGATACTAGCGGGACTATCTCAGATACGCAGTATTTT. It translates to CASSYDTSGTISDTQYF.

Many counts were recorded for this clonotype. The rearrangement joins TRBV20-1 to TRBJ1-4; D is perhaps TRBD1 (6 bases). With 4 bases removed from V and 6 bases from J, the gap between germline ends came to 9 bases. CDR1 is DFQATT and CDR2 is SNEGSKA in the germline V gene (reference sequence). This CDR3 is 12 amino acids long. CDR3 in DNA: TGCAGTGCTACGGGGGGCGATGAAAAACTGTTTTTT. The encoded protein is CSATGGDEKLFF.